The 9 T cell receptor beta chains given below trace back to one sample, sequenced in a study of CD8+CD57+ T cells in acquired aplastic anemia. The template for TCR beta VDJ and CDR3 sequence profiling was genomic DNA. TCRdb reprocessed the reads with MiXCR, giving one entry per CDR3 protein. This table has fewer than 80,000 distinct CDR3 sequences, about three quarters appearing once. Selection for sequencing was limited to patients who had shown CD8+CD57+ cell expansion by flow cytometry. Sequenced: sorted CD4+, CD8+, or CD8+CD57+ T cells (not recorded which) from PBMCs. The receptor set was obtained from a human donor with aplastic anemia.

This chain uses TRBV4-2 with TRBJ1-6; 9 bases align to TRBD1. J lost 8 bases, V lost 6 bases, and 2 bases had no gene match. CDR3 length equals 13 residues. Per the germline V gene, CDR1 is LGHNA and CDR2 is YNFKEQ. The chain's CDR3 is CASRGQGHSPLHF. Here the CDR3 DNA reads TGTGCCAGCAGAGGACAGGGGCATTCACCCCTCCACTTT.

This clonotype was counted ten times or more. The DNA for the CDR3 is TGTGCCAGCAGTCTTCGACAGGGGGCGATGGAGACCCAGTACTTC. Its protein product is CASSLRQGAMETQYF. The V and J genes are TRBV7-3 and TRBJ2-5; TRBD1 matches at 10 bases. The V and J ends lost 6 bases and 5 bases, in that order; junction bases with no gene match: 9. Looked up from germline, CDR1 is SGHTA and CDR2 is FQGTGA. The CDR3 has 15 residues.

J is TRBJ2-7 and V is TRBV7-9, with D possibly TRBD2 on 5 matching bases. V was cut by 2 bases and J by 6 bases, with 8 bases left in between. Germline V gene data show CDR1 as SEHNR and CDR2 as FQNEAQ (reference sequence). The CDR3 extends over 12 amino acids. Here the CDR3 DNA reads TGTGCCAGCAGCTTAAACGGGATCGAGCAGTACTTC. This translates into CASSLNGIEQYF.

Written as DNA, the CDR3 is TGTGCCAGCAGCATAGACGATTCACCCCTCCACTTT. Translated, it gives CASSIDDSPLHF. The chain combines TRBV7-7 with TRBJ1-6; D remains unclear. V was shortened by 5 bases and J by 8 bases, with 7 bases between the two germline ends. CDR3 size: 12 residues. Germline assignment: CDR1 SSHAT and CDR2 FNYEAQ (reference sequence).

The count of this clonotype is one. The V call is TRBV15, the J call TRBJ2-4; 9 nucleotides agree with TRBD1. The junction had 8 bases not matched to a gene; V was cut back by 3 bases and J by 2 bases. The CDR3 covers 17 residues. Germline lookup yields CDR1 LNHNV and CDR2 YYDKDF (reference sequence). The CDR3 DNA sequence: TGTGCCACCAGCAGGCTACAGGGGGCCTTGTCCAAAAACATTCAGTACTTC. Amino acids: CATSRLQGALSKNIQYF.

This chain joins TRBV2 and TRBJ2-7; 11 bases are a match to TRBD1. With 7 bases clipped from V and 7 bases from J, the junction kept 6 bases outside the gene matches. This CDR3 has 13 residues. Germline CDR1 reads SNHLY; CDR2 reads FYNNEI. CDR3: CASTGQGAREQYF. The CDR3 DNA reads TGTGCCAGCACTGGACAGGGGGCGCGGGAGCAGTACTTC.

The chain recombines TRBV7-6 with TRBJ2-2, with TRBD2 as a possible D gene (6 bases). V dropped 5 bases and J dropped 5 bases, with 9 bases sitting between them. In germline, CDR1 is SGHVS, CDR2 FNYEAQ. The CDR3 is 13 amino acids. CDR3 protein: CASSQRGTGELFF. The CDR3 DNA follows: TGTGCCAGCAGCCAACGGGGGACCGGGGAGCTGTTTTTT.

The chain is built from TRBV19 and TRBJ2-3; perhaps TRBD1 as D (6 bases). Germline-derived CDR1 and CDR2 are LNHDA and SQIVND (reference sequence). Trimming cost V 0 bases and J 5 bases, with 12 bases left between them. CDR3 length equals 15 residues. This CDR3 reads CASSIDGGTGDTQYF. The CDR3, as DNA: TGTGCCAGTAGTATAGATGGGGGCACGGGAGATACGCAGTATTTT.

The rearrangement joins TRBV5-6 to TRBJ2-7, with 8 nucleotides matching TRBD1. CDR1 is SGHDT, CDR2 YYEEEE, per germline. The CDR3 totals 15 residues. Trimming cost V 5 bases and J 7 bases; bases outside gene matches: 14. CDR3: CASSSDRGVSGEQYF. The DNA for the CDR3 is TGTGCCAGCAGTTCCGACAGGGGAGTTTCGGGGGAGCAGTACTTC.